Each of the 28 T cell receptor beta chains below was sequenced from the same sample in a study of shared clonotypes between healthy human individuals. Sequenced by immunoSEQ multiplex PCR; TCRdb stores in-frame clones only, minus some. The data show 2.3 million or so clones, over 90% seen once. Sequencing was performed on naive CD4+ T cells from PBMCs. Noted subset: CD45RA+ positively selected. The source is a man aged 18 to 30 in good health. Some clones in this sample may be carry-over from other donors' samples.

The chain carries TRBV5-6 and TRBJ1-2, with 9 positions matching TRBD1. The CDR3 contains 15 residues. The V gene's germline CDR1 is SGHDT and CDR2 YYEEEE. J gave up 13 bases and V 2 bases, and 15 bases lay outside the gene matches. The CDR3 DNA sequence: TGTGCCAGCAGCTTTACATTACCGGGACAGGGATCATTCACCTTC. This sequence encodes CASSFTLPGQGSFTF. Full variable domain (outside the CDR3, taken from reference TRBV5-6 and TRBJ1-2): DAGVTQSPTHLIKTRGQQVTLRCSPKSGHDTVSWYQQALGQGPQFIFQYYEEEERQRGNFPDRFSGHQFPNYSSELNVNALLLGDSALYLCASSFTLPGQGSFTFGSGTRLTVV.

The chain joins TRBV18 to TRBJ2-1, with D possibly TRBD2 on 5 matching bases. Per the germline V gene, CDR1 is KGHSH and CDR2 is LQKENI. CDR3 length: 17 residues. Trimming pared 3 bases from V and 0 bases from J, leaving 15 bases between. CDR3 DNA sequence: TGTGCCAGCTCACCGAATCATGCGGGCAACTCCTACAATGAGCAGTTCTTC. This codes for CASSPNHAGNSYNEQFF.

V gene TRBV5-1 combines with J gene TRBJ1-1, with 7 bases identical to TRBD1. V trimming: 0 bases; J trimming: 12 bases; junction bases outside the gene matches: 11. The CDR3 runs to 14 residues. Germline V gives CDR1 SGHRS, CDR2 YFSETQ. CDR3 sequence reads: CASSLGVTGHGSFF. DNA of the CDR3: TGCGCCAGCAGCTTGGGGGTGACAGGGCATGGGTCTTTCTTT. Based on the CDR3 plus reference TRBV5-1 and TRBJ1-1, the full variable domain is KAGVTQTPRYLIKTRGQQVTLSCSPISGHRSVSWYQQTPGQGLQFLFEYFSETQRNKGNFPGRFSGRQFSNSRSEMNVSTLELGDSALYLCASSLGVTGHGSFFGQGTRLTVV.

V usage is TRBV19 and J usage is TRBJ1-2, with 7 positions matching TRBD1. V lost 5 bases and J lost 0; bases outside the gene matches: 6. The CDR3 runs 15 residues. Germline CDR1 and CDR2: LNHDA and SQIVND (reference sequence). CDR3 in DNA: TGTGCCAGTAGTCTCGGGACAGCTACTAACTATGGCTACACCTTC. Its protein product is CASSLGTATNYGYTF. The complete variable domain, with remaining parts taken from reference TRBV19 and TRBJ1-2, reads DGGITQSPKYLFRKEGQNVTLSCEQNLNHDAMYWYRQDPGQGLRLIYYSQIVNDFQKGDIAEGYSVSREKKESFPLTVTSAQKNPTAFYLCASSLGTATNYGYTFGSGTRLTVV.

The rearrangement joins TRBV6-1 to TRBJ1-1; D possibly corresponds to TRBD1 (6 bases). This CDR3 region has 14 residues. Germline V gene data show CDR1 as MNHNS and CDR2 as SASEGT. V lost 5 bases and J lost 0, with 10 bases in between. The CDR3 spells CASSTGHMNTEAFF. The CDR3 DNA is TGTGCCAGCAGTACGGGACATATGAACACTGAAGCTTTCTTT.

The CDR3 region is CASSYNRVNEQYF. CDR3 in DNA: TGTGCCAGCAGTTACAACAGGGTGAACGAGCAGTACTTC. The chain links TRBV6-6 to TRBJ2-7, with D possibly TRBD1 on 6 matching bases. The CDR3 loop spans 13 amino acids. Germline CDR1 is MNHNY and CDR2 is SVGAGI (reference sequence). With 2 bases removed from V and 5 bases from J, the gap between germline ends came to 10 bases.

This chain links TRBV10-1 with TRBJ1-1; 7 bases fit TRBD1. The ends lost 4 bases at V and 6 bases at J; junction bases unmatched: 2. The CDR3 contains 12 residues. Germline loops: CDR1 WNHNN, CDR2 SYGVQD (reference sequence). The CDR3 DNA sequence: TGCGCCAGCAGTGGGCAGGGGGCTGAAGCTTTCTTT. It yields the protein CASSGQGAEAFF.

The CDR3 bases are TGCGCCAGCAGCCCCTCGGTTTACGAGCAGTACTTC. Residues: CASSPSVYEQYF. The chain joins TRBV5-1 to TRBJ2-7; D not certain. Germline V lookup: CDR1 SGHRS, CDR2 YFSETQ. V was shortened by 4 bases and J by 4 bases, with 9 bases between the two germline ends. The CDR3 consists of 12 residues.

The chain employs TRBV27 and TRBJ2-1; TRBD2 matches 14 bases. J gave up 8 bases and V 5 bases, and 5 bases lay outside the gene matches. The CDR3 loop spans 15 amino acids. Germline V gene sequence: CDR1 MNHEY, CDR2 SMNVEV (reference sequence). The DNA of the CDR3 is TGTGCCAGCAGTCCGGGACTAGCGGGAGTCCATGAGCAGTTCTTC. As protein: CASSPGLAGVHEQFF.

On this clone itself: In the same sample, other DNA sequences code for this CDR3. The chain has TRBV5-4 and TRBJ2-5; D possibly corresponds to TRBD1 (5 bases). This CDR3 region has 13 residues. Per the germline V gene, CDR1 is SGHNT and CDR2 is YYREEE (reference sequence). The germline V and J ends were trimmed by 0 bases and 4 bases, with 7 bases remaining between them. In DNA, the CDR3 is TGTGCCAGCAGCTTGGGGGGCCCAGAGACCCAGTACTTC. It encodes CASSLGGPETQYF.

This chain connects TRBV28 to TRBJ2-7; 12 bases match TRBD1. This CDR3 comprises 15 residues. Germline V gene sequence: CDR1 MDHEN, CDR2 SYDVKM. J was trimmed by 7 bases and V by 8 bases; bases with no gene match: 12. CDR3 sequence (DNA): TGTGCCAGCGGGACTTCGGGACAGGGGGCTGGGGAGCAGTACTTC. This sequence encodes CASGTSGQGAGEQYF.

The rearrangement joins TRBV5-1 to TRBJ1-2; D ambiguous. The CDR3 has 16 amino acids. Germline CDR1 and CDR2: SGHRS and YFSETQ. V was pared by 0 bases and J by 3 bases, with 15 bases between. CDR3 nucleotide sequence: TGCGCCAGCAGCTTGGACCCGGACGGATTCTACTATGGCTACACCTTC. Translation gives CASSLDPDGFYYGYTF.

The chain joins TRBV28 to TRBJ1-5, with 10 bases aligning to TRBD1. CDR1 is MDHEN and CDR2 is SYDVKM in the germline V gene. V lost 3 bases, J lost 4 bases, and 6 bases stayed unmatched. This CDR3 region has 16 residues. CDR3 amino acids: CASSFSGTGANQPQHF. The CDR3 region has the DNA TGTGCCAGCAGTTTCTCCGGGACAGGGGCAAATCAGCCCCAGCATTTT.

This sequence joins TRBV5-1 and TRBJ2-3; D uncertain. The CDR3 extends over 15 amino acids. Deletions cut 0 bases from V and 3 bases from J, with 11 bases between. CDR1 is SGHRS and CDR2 is YFSETQ in the germline V gene. CDR3 sequence: CASSLAPSGTDTQYF. The CDR3 bases are TGCGCCAGCAGCTTGGCCCCCTCTGGGACAGATACGCAGTATTTT.

The chain has TRBV2 and TRBJ1-1; unclear D gene. The V end lost 6 bases, the J end lost 11 bases, and 19 bases lay between the germline ends. Germline values: CDR1 SNHLY, CDR2 FYNNEI. This CDR3 has 13 residues. The CDR3: CASRMELSGRAFF. CDR3 DNA: TGTGCCAGCAGGATGGAGTTAAGTGGTAGGGCTTTCTTT.

This clone was found once. The J gene is TRBJ2-3, the V gene TRBV28; D call uncertain. V was clipped by 9 bases and J by 6 bases, with 13 bases between them. The germline CDR1 and CDR2 sequences are MDHEN and SYDVKM. This CDR3 comprises 12 residues. This CDR3 reads CASQSTYDTQYF. In DNA form, the CDR3 reads TGTGCCAGTCAATCCACCTACGATACGCAGTATTTT.

The chain is built from TRBV6-4 and TRBJ2-3; 7 bases map to TRBD2. The CDR3 is 16 amino acids. Germline-derived CDR1 and CDR2 are MRHNA and SNTAGT. V lost 2 bases and J lost 1; bases outside the gene matches: 6. The CDR3 loop reads CASSDPSGKGTDTQYF. The CDR3 nucleotides are TGTGCCAGCAGTGACCCGAGCGGGAAAGGCACAGATACGCAGTATTTT.

The V gene is TRBV25-1, the J gene TRBJ2-5; weak D call: TRBD2 (6 bases). The DNA end favors TRBJ2-7, so the J call may be wrong. There are 13 residues in the CDR3. The germline V gene encodes CDR1 MGHDK and CDR2 SYGVNS. The CDR3, as DNA: TGTGCCAGCAGTGGGGACTGGACCTACGAGCAGTACTTC. This sequence encodes CASSGDWTYEQYF.

The gene calls are TRBV6-5 and TRBJ1-4; D possibly corresponds to TRBD1 (5 bases). Trimming took 4 bases from V and 7 from J, leaving 13 bases between them. CDR3 length: 14 amino acids. Germline V lookup: CDR1 MNHEY, CDR2 SVGAGI. CDR3 region: CASSSVRQSEKLFF. Here the CDR3 DNA reads TGTGCCAGCAGTTCCGTTCGACAGTCTGAAAAACTGTTTTTT.

This clone is a singleton in its sample. This chain uses TRBV4-3 with TRBJ2-2; the D call may be TRBD1 or TRBD2 (5 bases each). The germline gives CDR1 LGHNA, CDR2 YSLEER. The CDR3 extends over 17 amino acids. Trimming left V 1 base short and J 3 bases short, with 15 bases between. The CDR3 sequence: CASSQGAGAGYTGELFF. The CDR3, as DNA: TGCGCCAGCAGCCAAGGCGCCGGGGCGGGCTACACCGGGGAGCTGTTTTTT.

The J gene is TRBJ1-2, the V gene TRBV29-1, with D maybe TRBD1 (6 bases). CDR1 and CDR2 (germline): SQVTM, ANQGSEA. The CDR3 length is 13 residues. Trimming took 5 bases from V and 8 from J, leaving 18 bases between them. DNA for the CDR3: TGCAGCGTTATCCCCTGGGGGGGGCGCGGCTACACCTTC. As protein: CSVIPWGGRGYTF.

V usage is TRBV18 and J usage is TRBJ2-7; D is unclear. Germline V lookup: CDR1 KGHSH, CDR2 LQKENI. Trimming left V 5 bases short and J 7 bases short, with 9 bases between. CDR3 length equals 11 residues. Written as DNA, the CDR3 is TGTGCCAGCTCATCACAATATGAGCAGTACTTC. Translation: CASSSQYEQYF.

This clone was seen a single time. This CDR3 is also generated by other DNA sequences in the sample. CDR3 bases: TGTGCCAGTAGTATCCCGGGACAGGGCACGGAGCAGTACTTC. Protein product: CASSIPGQGTEQYF. This chain connects TRBV19 to TRBJ2-7, with TRBD1 matching over 9 bases. V was pared by 3 bases and J by 7 bases, with 7 bases of the junction left unmatched. CDR3 size: 14 residues. Germline CDR1 reads LNHDA; CDR2 reads SQIVND (reference sequence).

The gene calls are TRBV11-1 and TRBJ2-1; 9 nucleotides align to TRBD2. Trimming cost V 6 bases and J 10 bases; bases outside gene matches: 10. The germline CDR1 and CDR2 sequences are SGHAT and FQDESV (reference sequence). This CDR3 is built from 14 residues. The CDR3 nucleotides read TGTGCCAGCAGGAGCCTAGCGGGATCATGGGAGCAGTTCTTC. As protein: CASRSLAGSWEQFF.

This rearrangement joins TRBV7-9 to TRBJ2-7; D is perhaps TRBD1 (6 bases). Germline V gene lookup returns CDR1 SEHNR and CDR2 FQNEAQ (reference sequence). CDR3 length equals 16 residues. Trimming removed 4 bases at V and 5 bases at J, with 21 bases between. CDR3 sequence reads: CASSSVQGPSGNEQYF. The CDR3 DNA reads as TGTGCCAGCAGCTCCGTACAGGGTCCCAGCGGAAACGAGCAGTACTTC. The full variable domain, with the rest looked up from reference TRBV7-9 and TRBJ2-7, is DTGVSQNPRHKITKRGQNVTFRCDPISEHNRLYWYRQTLGQGPEFLTYFQNEAQLEKSRLLSDRFSAERPKGSFSTLEIQRTEQGDSAMYLCASSSVQGPSGNEQYFGPGTRLTVT.

Comments on this clone: This sample also contains other DNA sequences that code for the same CDR3. The chain carries TRBV9 and TRBJ1-2; possibly TRBD1 for D (6 bases). The V end lost 0 bases, the J end lost 3 bases, and 6 bases lay between the germline ends. Germline-derived CDR1 and CDR2 are SGDLS and YYNGEE. The CDR3 runs to 13 residues. Here the CDR3 reads CASSVAGDYGYTF. CDR3 sequence (DNA): TGTGCCAGCAGCGTAGCAGGGGACTATGGCTACACCTTC.

This clone was observed a few times. The chain carries TRBV7-9 and TRBJ1-1; no firm D call. The CDR3 is made up of 12 amino acids. Trimming took off 1 base at V and 7 bases at J, with 7 bases between the two ends. CDR1 and CDR2 (germline): SEHNR, FQNEAQ (reference sequence). CDR3 nucleotide sequence: TGTGCCAGCAGCTTAGGGCAGAATGAAGCTTTCTTT. This translates into CASSLGQNEAFF.

As for this clone: This sample also contains other DNA sequences that code for the same CDR3. This chain uses TRBV5-1 with TRBJ2-3; D uncertain. Germline V gives CDR1 SGHRS, CDR2 YFSETQ. The CDR3 has 12 amino acids. Deletions cut 3 bases from V and 6 bases from J, with 8 bases between. The CDR3 here is CASSSGRDTQYF. The CDR3 DNA follows: TGCGCCAGCAGCTCCGGTCGGGATACGCAGTATTTT. Complete variable domain (other parts from reference TRBV5-1 and TRBJ2-3): KAGVTQTPRYLIKTRGQQVTLSCSPISGHRSVSWYQQTPGQGLQFLFEYFSETQRNKGNFPGRFSGRQFSNSRSEMNVSTLELGDSALYLCASSSGRDTQYFGPGTRLTVL.